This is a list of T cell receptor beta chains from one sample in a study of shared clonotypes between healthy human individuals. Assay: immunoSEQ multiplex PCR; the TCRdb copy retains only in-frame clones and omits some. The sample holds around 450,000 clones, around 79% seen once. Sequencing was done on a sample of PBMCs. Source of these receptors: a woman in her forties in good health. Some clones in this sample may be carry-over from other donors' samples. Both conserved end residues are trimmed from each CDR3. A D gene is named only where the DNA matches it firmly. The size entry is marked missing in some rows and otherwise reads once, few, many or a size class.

cdr3_aa: ASSPDIVSNQPQH
j_call: TRBJ1-5
v_call: TRBV2
d_call: -
clone_size: -

cdr3_aa: ASKSGRGGTYEQY
j_call: TRBJ2-7
v_call: TRBV2
d_call: TRBD2
clone_size: -

cdr3_aa: AISVDREYGYT
j_call: TRBJ1-2
v_call: TRBV10-3
d_call: TRBD1
clone_size: few

cdr3_aa: AWSVNNSPLH
j_call: TRBJ1-6
v_call: TRBV30
d_call: -
clone_size: -

cdr3_aa: ASSLAGRTSAFRNEQY
j_call: TRBJ2-7
v_call: TRBV7-2
d_call: -
clone_size: -

cdr3_aa: ASSPGMGTGKAYEQY
j_call: TRBJ2-7
v_call: TRBV5-1
d_call: TRBD1
clone_size: -

cdr3_aa: ASSLGPGLAGHEQF
j_call: TRBJ2-1
v_call: TRBV7-2
d_call: TRBD2
clone_size: -

cdr3_aa: ASSPEGTGHLISGYT
j_call: TRBJ1-2
v_call: TRBV28
d_call: TRBD1
clone_size: -

cdr3_aa: ASSPLPSGRVNEQF
j_call: TRBJ2-1
v_call: TRBV7-9
d_call: TRBD2
clone_size: -

cdr3_aa: ASSLALAGAGELF
j_call: TRBJ2-2
v_call: TRBV5-4
d_call: TRBD2
clone_size: -

cdr3_aa: ASTRAGITYEQY
j_call: TRBJ2-7
v_call: TRBV28
d_call: TRBD2
clone_size: -

cdr3_aa: ASSVRMGGQETQY
j_call: TRBJ2-5
v_call: TRBV9
d_call: -
clone_size: few

cdr3_aa: TSSQGLAAIDSYNEQF
j_call: TRBJ2-1
v_call: TRBV1
d_call: -
clone_size: -

cdr3_aa: ASSLDGYGGELF
j_call: TRBJ2-2
v_call: TRBV5-4
d_call: -
clone_size: -

cdr3_aa: ASSDSIANTGELF
j_call: TRBJ2-2
v_call: TRBV27
d_call: -
clone_size: -

cdr3_aa: ASSLFLRDTSSTDTQY
j_call: TRBJ2-3
v_call: TRBV4-1
d_call: -
clone_size: -

cdr3_aa: ASSQETRSAGGREQY
j_call: TRBJ2-7
v_call: TRBV4-2
d_call: TRBD2
clone_size: -

cdr3_aa: ASSPQGSEQY
j_call: TRBJ2-7
v_call: TRBV2
d_call: -
clone_size: -

cdr3_aa: ASSPPSGQGAIGEKLF
j_call: TRBJ1-4
v_call: TRBV28
d_call: TRBD1
clone_size: few

cdr3_aa: ASLEYNSPLH
j_call: TRBJ1-6
v_call: TRBV7-3
d_call: -
clone_size: -

cdr3_aa: ATSTTGLAGGLPETQY
j_call: TRBJ2-5
v_call: TRBV15
d_call: TRBD2
clone_size: -

cdr3_aa: ASSLTRSGALTGELF
j_call: TRBJ2-2
v_call: TRBV7-3
d_call: -
clone_size: -

cdr3_aa: ASKGQGFISGNTIY
j_call: TRBJ1-3
v_call: TRBV28
d_call: TRBD1
clone_size: -

cdr3_aa: ASRTGTSGTEQY
j_call: TRBJ2-7
v_call: TRBV19
d_call: TRBD2
clone_size: -

cdr3_aa: ASSYSGQGEETQY
j_call: TRBJ2-5
v_call: TRBV5-1
d_call: TRBD1
clone_size: -

cdr3_aa: ASSPGTGDYGYT
j_call: TRBJ1-2
v_call: TRBV18
d_call: -
clone_size: -

cdr3_aa: SVESGRGNEQF
j_call: TRBJ2-1
v_call: TRBV29-1
d_call: TRBD2
clone_size: medium-sized

cdr3_aa: ASSELRGDVETQY
j_call: TRBJ2-5
v_call: TRBV6-1
d_call: -
clone_size: -

cdr3_aa: ASSPRGGQPQH
j_call: TRBJ1-5
v_call: TRBV7-3
d_call: -
clone_size: once

cdr3_aa: ASSLLAGRARETQY
j_call: TRBJ2-5
v_call: TRBV5-1
d_call: TRBD2
clone_size: -

cdr3_aa: ASSRQSTYEQY
j_call: TRBJ2-7
v_call: TRBV6-5
d_call: -
clone_size: -

cdr3_aa: ASRYIVGPYEQY
j_call: TRBJ2-7
v_call: TRBV28
d_call: -
clone_size: -

cdr3_aa: AWGTGAGNTIY
j_call: TRBJ1-3
v_call: TRBV30
d_call: TRBD1
clone_size: -

cdr3_aa: ASTTAGGMLYEQY
j_call: TRBJ2-7
v_call: TRBV6-6
d_call: -
clone_size: -

cdr3_aa: ASGQLSPPTDTQY
j_call: TRBJ2-3
v_call: TRBV5-4
d_call: -
clone_size: -

cdr3_aa: AWVHSPGNTIY
j_call: TRBJ1-3
v_call: TRBV30
d_call: -
clone_size: -

cdr3_aa: ASSLGQAGANVLT
j_call: TRBJ2-6
v_call: TRBV7-2
d_call: -
clone_size: -

cdr3_aa: ASSLAAGYKVSPLH
j_call: TRBJ1-6
v_call: TRBV7-6
d_call: -
clone_size: -